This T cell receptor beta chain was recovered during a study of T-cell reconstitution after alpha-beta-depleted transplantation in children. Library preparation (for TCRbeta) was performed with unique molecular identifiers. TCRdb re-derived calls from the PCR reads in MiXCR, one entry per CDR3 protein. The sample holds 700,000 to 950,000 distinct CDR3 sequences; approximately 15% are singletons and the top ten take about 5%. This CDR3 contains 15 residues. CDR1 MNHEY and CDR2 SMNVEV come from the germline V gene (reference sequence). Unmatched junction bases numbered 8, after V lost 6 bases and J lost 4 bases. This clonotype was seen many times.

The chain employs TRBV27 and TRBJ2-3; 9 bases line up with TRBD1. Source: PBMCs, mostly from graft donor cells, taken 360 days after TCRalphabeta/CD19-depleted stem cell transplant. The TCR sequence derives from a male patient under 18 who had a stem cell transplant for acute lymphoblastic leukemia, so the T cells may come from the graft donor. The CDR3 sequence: CASRATGGAADTQYF. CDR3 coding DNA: TGTGCCAGCAGGGCAACAGGGGGCGCGGCAGATACGCAGTATTTT.